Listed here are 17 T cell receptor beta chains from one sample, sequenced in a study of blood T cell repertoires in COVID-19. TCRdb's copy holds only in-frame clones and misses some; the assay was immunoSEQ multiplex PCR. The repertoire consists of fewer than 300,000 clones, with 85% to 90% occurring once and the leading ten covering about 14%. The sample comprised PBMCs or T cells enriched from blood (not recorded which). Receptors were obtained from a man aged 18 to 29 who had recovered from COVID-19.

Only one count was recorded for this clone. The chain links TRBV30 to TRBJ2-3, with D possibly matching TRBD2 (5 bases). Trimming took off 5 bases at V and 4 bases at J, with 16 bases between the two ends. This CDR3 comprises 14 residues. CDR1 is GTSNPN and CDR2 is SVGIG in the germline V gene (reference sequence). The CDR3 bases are TGTGCCTGGGGTTGGGTCGCGGGTTCAGATACGCAGTATTTT. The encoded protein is CAWGWVAGSDTQYF.

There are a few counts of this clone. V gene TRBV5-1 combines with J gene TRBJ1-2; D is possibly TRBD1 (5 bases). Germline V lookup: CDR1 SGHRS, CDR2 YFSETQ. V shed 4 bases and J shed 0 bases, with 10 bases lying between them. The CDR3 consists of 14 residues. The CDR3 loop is CASSGMTANYGYTF. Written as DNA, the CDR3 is TGCGCCAGCAGCGGTATGACAGCTAACTATGGCTACACCTTC.

CDR3 bases: TGCGCCAGCAGCTTACAGGGGTCAACTAATGAAAAACTGTTTTTT. It encodes CASSLQGSTNEKLFF. V usage is TRBV5-1 and J usage is TRBJ1-4; TRBD1 aligns across 7 bases. Germline trimming cut 2 bases from V and 0 bases from J; bases unmatched to any gene: 1. The CDR3 contains 15 residues. Looked up from germline, CDR1 is SGHRS and CDR2 is YFSETQ.

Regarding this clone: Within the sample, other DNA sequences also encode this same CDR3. The DNA of the CDR3 is TGTGCCAGCAGTTCGCAGGGGATCCAGCCCCAGCATTTT. This sequence encodes CASSSQGIQPQHF. V and J are TRBV28 and TRBJ1-5, with D possibly TRBD1 on 6 matching bases. The germline V and J ends were trimmed by 4 bases and 7 bases, with 11 bases remaining between them. This CDR3 spans 13 amino acids. Germline loops: CDR1 MDHEN, CDR2 SYDVKM.

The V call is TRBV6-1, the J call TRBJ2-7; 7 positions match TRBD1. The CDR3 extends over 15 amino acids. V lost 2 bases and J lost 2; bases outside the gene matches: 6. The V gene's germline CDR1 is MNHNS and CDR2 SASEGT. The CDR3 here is CASSEFGDSTYEQYF. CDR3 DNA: TGTGCCAGCAGTGAATTTGGGGACAGTACCTACGAGCAGTACTTC.

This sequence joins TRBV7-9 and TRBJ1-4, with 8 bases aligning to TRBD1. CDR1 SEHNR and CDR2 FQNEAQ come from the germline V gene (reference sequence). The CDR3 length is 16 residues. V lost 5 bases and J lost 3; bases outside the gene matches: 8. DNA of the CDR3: TGTGCCAGCAGCGGAAGACAGGGGACGGCTAATGAAAAACTGTTTTTT. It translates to CASSGRQGTANEKLFF.

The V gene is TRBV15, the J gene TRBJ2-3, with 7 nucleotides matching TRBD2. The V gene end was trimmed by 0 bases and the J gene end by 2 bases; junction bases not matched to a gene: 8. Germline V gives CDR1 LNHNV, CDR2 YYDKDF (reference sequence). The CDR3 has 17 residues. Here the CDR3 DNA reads TGTGCCACCAGCAGAGAGGAGTCGCGGGGGATCACAGATACGCAGTATTTT. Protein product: CATSREESRGITDTQYF.

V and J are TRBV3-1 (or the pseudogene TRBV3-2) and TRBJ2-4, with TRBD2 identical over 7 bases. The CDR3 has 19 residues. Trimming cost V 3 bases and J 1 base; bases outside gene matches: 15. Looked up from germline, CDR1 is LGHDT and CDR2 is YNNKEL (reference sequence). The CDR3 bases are TGTGCCAGCAGCCAGGGGCCAGGGAGGGCCATTAGGGCCAAAAACATTCAGTACTTC. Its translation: CASSQGPGRAIRAKNIQYF.

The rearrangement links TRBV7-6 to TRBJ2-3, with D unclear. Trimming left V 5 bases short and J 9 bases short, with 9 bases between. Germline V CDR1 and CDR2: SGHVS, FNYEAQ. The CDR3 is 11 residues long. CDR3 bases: TGTGCCAGCAGCACAAGTGTAACGCAGTATTTT. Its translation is CASSTSVTQYF.

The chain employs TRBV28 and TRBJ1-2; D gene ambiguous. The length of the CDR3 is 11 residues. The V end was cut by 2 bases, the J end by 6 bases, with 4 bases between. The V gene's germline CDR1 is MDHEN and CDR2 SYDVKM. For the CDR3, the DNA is TGTGCCAGCAGTTTAGAGAATGGCTACACCTTC. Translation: CASSLENGYTF.

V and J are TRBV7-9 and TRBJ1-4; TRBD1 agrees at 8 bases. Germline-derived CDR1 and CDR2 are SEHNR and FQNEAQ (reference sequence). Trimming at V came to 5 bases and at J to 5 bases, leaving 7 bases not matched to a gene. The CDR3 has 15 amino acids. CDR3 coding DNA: TGTGCCAGCAGCCTCAACAGGGGGTTAAATGAAAAACTGTTTTTT. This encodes CASSLNRGLNEKLFF.

CDR3 amino acids: CASSARQGGNTEAFF. CDR3 nucleotide sequence: TGTGCCAGCAGCGCAAGACAGGGGGGGAACACTGAAGCTTTCTTT. The J gene is TRBJ1-1, the V gene TRBV7-9; 9 positions match TRBD1. In germline, CDR1 is SEHNR, CDR2 FQNEAQ (reference sequence). The V gene end was trimmed by 5 bases and the J gene end by 1 base; junction bases not matched to a gene: 5. The CDR3 covers 15 residues.

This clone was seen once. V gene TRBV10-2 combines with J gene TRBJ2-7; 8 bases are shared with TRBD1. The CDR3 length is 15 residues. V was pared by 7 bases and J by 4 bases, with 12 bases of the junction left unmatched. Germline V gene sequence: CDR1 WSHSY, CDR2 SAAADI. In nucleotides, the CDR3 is TGCGCCAGCACCAGGGTCCGTGGACAGGGTTACGAGCAGTACTTC. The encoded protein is CASTRVRGQGYEQYF.

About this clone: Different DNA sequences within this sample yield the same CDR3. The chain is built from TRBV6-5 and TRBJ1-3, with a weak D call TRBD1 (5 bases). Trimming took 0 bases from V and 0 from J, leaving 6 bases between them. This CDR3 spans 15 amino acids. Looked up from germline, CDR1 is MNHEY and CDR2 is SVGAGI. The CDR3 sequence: CASSYSGGSGNTIYF. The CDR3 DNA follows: TGTGCCAGCAGTTACTCGGGGGGCTCTGGAAACACCATATATTTT.

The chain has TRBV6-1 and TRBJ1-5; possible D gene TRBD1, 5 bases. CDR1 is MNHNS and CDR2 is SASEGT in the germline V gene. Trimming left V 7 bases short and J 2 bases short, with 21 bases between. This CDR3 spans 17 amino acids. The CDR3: CASIKATAYQGNQPQHF. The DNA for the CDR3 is TGTGCCAGCATTAAAGCGACAGCGTACCAGGGCAATCAGCCCCAGCATTTT.

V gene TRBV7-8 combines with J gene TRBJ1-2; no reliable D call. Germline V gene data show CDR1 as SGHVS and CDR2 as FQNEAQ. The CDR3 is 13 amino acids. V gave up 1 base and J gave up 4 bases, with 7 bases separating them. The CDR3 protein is CASSLENTYGYTF. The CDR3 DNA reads TGTGCCAGCAGCTTAGAAAACACCTATGGCTACACCTTC. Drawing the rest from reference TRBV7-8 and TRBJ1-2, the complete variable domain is GAGVSQSPRYKVAKRGQDVALRCDPISGHVSLFWYQQALGQGPEFLTYFQNEAQLDKSGLPSDRFFAERPEGSVSTLKIQRTQQEDSAVYLCASSLENTYGYTFGSGTRLTVV.

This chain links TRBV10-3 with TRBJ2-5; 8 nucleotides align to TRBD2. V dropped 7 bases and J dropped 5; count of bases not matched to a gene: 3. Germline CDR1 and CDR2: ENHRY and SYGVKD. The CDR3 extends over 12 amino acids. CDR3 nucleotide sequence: TGTGCCATCAATCGGGAGGGGGAGACCCAGTACTTC. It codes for CAINREGETQYF.